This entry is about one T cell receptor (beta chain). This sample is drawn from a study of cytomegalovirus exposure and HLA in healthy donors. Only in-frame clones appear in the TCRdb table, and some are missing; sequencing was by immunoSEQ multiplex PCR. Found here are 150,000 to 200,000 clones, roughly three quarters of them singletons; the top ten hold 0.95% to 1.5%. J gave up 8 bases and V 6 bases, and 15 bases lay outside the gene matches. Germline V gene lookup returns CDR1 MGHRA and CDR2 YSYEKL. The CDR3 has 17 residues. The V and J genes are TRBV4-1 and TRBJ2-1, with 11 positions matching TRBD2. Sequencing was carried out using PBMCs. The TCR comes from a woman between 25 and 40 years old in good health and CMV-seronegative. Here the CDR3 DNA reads TGCGCCAGCAGTCCTCCCCCTACTAGCGGGAGATCTTATGAGCAGTTCTTC. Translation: CASSPPPTSGRSYEQFF.